This is a list of T cell receptor beta chains from one sample in a study of shared clonotypes between healthy human individuals. The protocol was immunoSEQ multiplex PCR, while the TCRdb copy is restricted to in-frame clones and leaves out a portion. The table has approximately 2,200,000 clones, 85% to 95% seen once. The sample consisted of naive CD8+ T cells from PBMCs. The receptors come from a man aged 18-30 years in good health. Some clones in this sample may be carry-over from other donors' samples. Each CDR3 is given with its conserved first and last residue. The D gene is left open where the match is weak. The size of a clone is reported for some rows only, either as once, few or many, or as a class for expanded clones.

J gene: TRBJ1-1; clone size: .; V gene: TRBV6-5; D gene: .; CDR3 protein: CASSYQGFAEAFF; CDR3 DNA: TGTGCCAGCAGTTACCAAGGATTCGCTGAAGCTTTCTTT
J gene: TRBJ2-1; clone size: .; V gene: TRBV27; D gene: TRBD1; CDR3 protein: CATKALGTANNEQFF; CDR3 DNA: TGTGCCACTAAAGCCCTGGGGACAGCTAACAATGAGCAGTTCTTC
J gene: TRBJ2-1; clone size: .; V gene: TRBV7-9; D gene: TRBD1; CDR3 protein: CASSLGQGERYNEQFF; CDR3 DNA: TGTGCCAGCAGCTTGGGACAGGGGGAACGCTACAATGAGCAGTTCTTC
J gene: TRBJ2-2; clone size: .; V gene: TRBV27; D gene: .; CDR3 protein: CASSPITGNTGELFF; CDR3 DNA: TGTGCCAGCAGTCCGATAACCGGGAACACCGGGGAGCTGTTTTTT
J gene: TRBJ1-2; clone size: .; V gene: TRBV6-1; D gene: .; CDR3 protein: CASVARLQNDYGYTF; CDR3 DNA: TGTGCCAGTGTAGCAAGGCTCCAGAACGACTATGGCTACACCTTC
J gene: TRBJ2-7; clone size: .; V gene: TRBV2; D gene: .; CDR3 protein: CASSPGPRYEQYF; CDR3 DNA: TGTGCCAGCAGTCCGGGTCCAAGGTACGAGCAGTACTTC
J gene: TRBJ2-7; clone size: .; V gene: TRBV28; D gene: .; CDR3 protein: CASSPALREQYF; CDR3 DNA: TGTGCCAGCAGCCCGGCCCTCAGGGAGCAGTACTTC
J gene: TRBJ1-2; clone size: .; V gene: TRBV16; D gene: .; CDR3 protein: CASSQSDAGYTF; CDR3 DNA: TGTGCCAGCAGCCAATCCGATGCTGGCTACACCTTC
J gene: TRBJ2-7; clone size: .; V gene: TRBV11-2; D gene: TRBD2; CDR3 protein: CASSLGSGAYEQYF; CDR3 DNA: TGTGCCAGCAGCTTAGGAAGCGGGGCCTACGAGCAGTACTTC
J gene: TRBJ2-3; clone size: .; V gene: TRBV27; D gene: TRBD2; CDR3 protein: CASSSWTRATDTQYF; CDR3 DNA: TGTGCCAGCAGTTCCTGGACTAGGGCCACAGATACGCAGTATTTT
J gene: TRBJ2-7; clone size: .; V gene: TRBV29-1; D gene: TRBD2; CDR3 protein: CSVDRGDHEQYF; CDR3 DNA: TGCAGCGTTGATCGGGGGGACCACGAGCAGTACTTC
J gene: TRBJ1-5; clone size: .; V gene: TRBV6-4; D gene: .; CDR3 protein: CASSDRWPQHF; CDR3 DNA: TGTGCCAGCAGTGACCGTTGGCCCCAGCATTTT
J gene: TRBJ1-2; clone size: .; V gene: TRBV7-8; D gene: .; CDR3 protein: CASSHLSDSLQGYTF; CDR3 DNA: TGTGCCAGCAGCCACCTTTCGGACAGTTTACAAGGCTACACCTTC
J gene: TRBJ1-2; clone size: .; V gene: TRBV2; D gene: .; CDR3 protein: CALVPGYTF; CDR3 DNA: TGTGCCCTCGTCCCCGGCTACACCTTC
J gene: TRBJ2-5; clone size: .; V gene: TRBV5-6; D gene: .; CDR3 protein: CASSGRTEQYQETQYF; CDR3 DNA: TGTGCCAGCAGCGGACGGACAGAGCAGTACCAAGAGACCCAGTACTTC
J gene: TRBJ1-2; clone size: .; V gene: TRBV10-3; D gene: TRBD1; CDR3 protein: CAIRPGTDGYTF; CDR3 DNA: TGTGCCATCAGACCCGGGACAGATGGCTACACCTTC
J gene: TRBJ2-5; clone size: .; V gene: TRBV6-1; D gene: .; CDR3 protein: CASSEAVGEQYF; CDR3 DNA: TGTGCCAGCAGTGAGGCGGTGGGGGAGCAGTACTTC
J gene: TRBJ2-1; clone size: .; V gene: TRBV27; D gene: .; CDR3 protein: CASSFRGPGNEQFF; CDR3 DNA: TGTGCCAGCAGTTTCCGAGGTCCTGGGAATGAGCAGTTCTTC
J gene: TRBJ2-7; clone size: .; V gene: TRBV25-1; D gene: .; CDR3 protein: CASSWGYEQYF; CDR3 DNA: TGTGCCAGCAGTTGGGGATACGAGCAGTACTTC
J gene: TRBJ1-4; clone size: .; V gene: TRBV27; D gene: TRBD1; CDR3 protein: CASSLLRTGDEKLFF; CDR3 DNA: TGTGCCAGCAGTTTACTTCGTACAGGGGACGAAAAACTGTTTTTT
J gene: TRBJ2-7; clone size: .; V gene: TRBV5-6; D gene: .; CDR3 protein: CASSWAGTREYEQYF; CDR3 DNA: TGTGCCAGCAGCTGGGCGGGGACAAGGGAATACGAGCAGTACTTC
J gene: TRBJ1-2; clone size: .; V gene: TRBV6-5; D gene: .; CDR3 protein: CASSRPGEGYTF; CDR3 DNA: TGTGCCAGCAGCAGACCCGGGGAAGGCTACACCTTC
J gene: TRBJ2-5; clone size: .; V gene: TRBV2; D gene: .; CDR3 protein: CASITGRGRIETQYF; CDR3 DNA: TGTGCCAGCATCACGGGTAGGGGACGTATCGAGACCCAGTACTTC
J gene: TRBJ2-1; clone size: .; V gene: TRBV6-1; D gene: .; CDR3 protein: CASTLRSVVDEQFF; CDR3 DNA: TGTGCCAGCACCCTCAGGTCGGTGGTGGATGAGCAGTTCTTC
J gene: TRBJ2-1; clone size: .; V gene: TRBV27; D gene: .; CDR3 protein: CASSLKANEQFF; CDR3 DNA: TGTGCCAGCAGTTTAAAGGCTAATGAGCAGTTCTTC
J gene: TRBJ2-7; clone size: .; V gene: TRBV6-5; D gene: .; CDR3 protein: CASSPMAGSYEQYF; CDR3 DNA: TGTGCCAGCAGCCCTATGGCGGGCTCCTACGAGCAGTACTTC
J gene: TRBJ1-1; clone size: .; V gene: TRBV27; D gene: .; CDR3 protein: CASSFLGSLSEAFF; CDR3 DNA: TGTGCCAGCAGTTTTTTGGGGTCCCTCTCTGAAGCTTTCTTT
J gene: TRBJ1-5; clone size: .; V gene: TRBV19; D gene: .; CDR3 protein: CASSRAGNQPQHF; CDR3 DNA: TGTGCCAGTAGTAGGGCAGGTAATCAGCCCCAGCATTTT
J gene: TRBJ1-3; clone size: once; V gene: TRBV5-1; D gene: TRBD1; CDR3 protein: CASSLTQRQGLENTIYF; CDR3 DNA: TGCGCCAGCAGCTTAACCCAAAGACAGGGGTTAGAAAACACCATATATTTT
J gene: TRBJ2-7; clone size: .; V gene: TRBV6-1; D gene: .; CDR3 protein: CASSDWPHSDF; CDR3 DNA: TGTGCCAGCAGTGATTGGCCGCATTCAGACTTC
J gene: TRBJ2-3; clone size: .; V gene: TRBV30; D gene: .; CDR3 protein: CAWSVGSGTDTQYF; CDR3 DNA: TGTGCCTGGAGTGTCGGGAGTGGGACAGATACGCAGTATTTT
J gene: TRBJ2-1; clone size: .; V gene: TRBV13; D gene: TRBD1; CDR3 protein: CASSWGPSGGEQFF; CDR3 DNA: TGTGCCAGCAGCTGGGGCCCCTCAGGGGGTGAGCAGTTCTTC
J gene: TRBJ2-7; clone size: .; V gene: TRBV27; D gene: .; CDR3 protein: CASSGEAGQHEQYF; CDR3 DNA: TGTGCCAGCTCGGGGGAGGCGGGCCAACACGAGCAGTACTTC
J gene: TRBJ2-7; clone size: .; V gene: TRBV15; D gene: .; CDR3 protein: CATSRFGLGYEQYF; CDR3 DNA: TGTGCCACCAGCAGATTTGGACTGGGTTACGAGCAGTACTTC
J gene: TRBJ1-1; clone size: .; V gene: TRBV27; D gene: .; CDR3 protein: CASTPRGGWGTEAFF; CDR3 DNA: TGTGCCAGCACCCCGAGGGGAGGGTGGGGCACTGAAGCTTTCTTT
J gene: TRBJ1-5; clone size: few; V gene: TRBV6-5; D gene: .; CDR3 protein: CASPQPQHF; CDR3 DNA: TGTGCCAGCCCTCAGCCCCAGCATTTT
J gene: TRBJ2-5; clone size: .; V gene: TRBV6-6; D gene: .; CDR3 protein: CASSQWVAGTQETQYF; CDR3 DNA: TGTGCCAGCAGTCAATGGGTGGCAGGGACCCAAGAGACCCAGTACTTC
J gene: TRBJ2-5; clone size: .; V gene: TRBV7-9; D gene: .; CDR3 protein: CASSLEVETQYF; CDR3 DNA: TGTGCCAGCAGCTTAGAGGTAGAGACCCAGTACTTC
J gene: TRBJ2-1; clone size: .; V gene: TRBV10-3; D gene: .; CDR3 protein: CAISYGQTSSYNEQFF; CDR3 DNA: TGTGCCATCAGTTACGGACAGACGAGCTCCTACAATGAGCAGTTCTTC
J gene: TRBJ2-7; clone size: .; V gene: TRBV27; D gene: .; CDR3 protein: CASSLSILSYEQYF; CDR3 DNA: TGTGCCAGCAGTTTATCCATCCTGTCCTACGAGCAGTACTTC
J gene: TRBJ2-1; clone size: .; V gene: TRBV29-1; D gene: TRBD1; CDR3 protein: CSVETGTGPYNEQFF; CDR3 DNA: TGCAGCGTGGAGACCGGGACAGGGCCCTACAATGAGCAGTTCTTC
J gene: TRBJ2-7; clone size: .; V gene: TRBV27; D gene: TRBD1; CDR3 protein: CASSPVGVRGYSYEQYF; CDR3 DNA: TGTGCCAGCAGTCCAGTCGGTGTCAGGGGGTACTCCTACGAGCAGTACTTC
J gene: TRBJ1-4; clone size: .; V gene: TRBV28; D gene: TRBD1; CDR3 protein: CASSLGTGLGSSEKLFF; CDR3 DNA: TGTGCCAGCAGTCTTGGGACAGGGCTCGGTAGCAGTGAAAAACTGTTTTTT